These T cell receptor beta chains were read from a single sample in a study of T cell repertoires in cytomegalovirus infection. Their antigen targets remain unknown. TCRdb fed the reads into MiXCR, producing one record per CDR3 protein. The top ten hold about an eighth of the sample, which has 750,000 to 900,000 distinct CDR3 sequences, about 27% seen once. The specimen was cultured CD8+ T cells from PBMCs, collected from culture after CMV antigen stimulation. Source of these receptors: a human donor in good health (CMV status not recorded). Some clones in this sample may be carry-over from other donors' samples. Both conserved end residues are part of each CDR3. D genes are given only for firm matches. Size is stated for part of the rows, as once, few or many counts, or as a class when the clone is expanded.

few,TRBJ2-3,TRBD2,TRBV6-2/TRBV6-3,CASSYDGLAGEADTQYF,TGTGCCAGCAGTTACGACGGACTAGCGGGGGAGGCAGATACGCAGTATTTT
-,TRBJ2-1,-,TRBV6-1,CASSETWDLWDEQFF,TGTGCCAGCAGTGAAACTTGGGACCTGTGGGATGAGCAGTTCTTC
-,TRBJ2-7,-,TRBV13,CASRSRGRNEQYF,TGTGCCAGCCGAAGTCGGGGGCGAAACGAGCAGTACTTC
-,TRBJ1-3,-,TRBV7-6,CASNLGQNTIYF,TGTGCCAGCAACTTAGGACAGAACACCATATATTTT
few,TRBJ1-2,-,TRBV7-9,CASSPAGAWNYGYTF,TGTGCCAGCAGCCCGGCCGGAGCTTGGAACTATGGCTACACCTTC
few,TRBJ2-4,TRBD1,TRBV6-6,CASSLPGQFKLAKNIQYF,TGTGCCAGCAGTCTTCCGGGACAGTTTAAACTAGCCAAAAACATTCAGTACTTC
-,TRBJ2-1,TRBD1,TRBV29-1,CSVEGAQGSYNEQFF,TGCAGCGTTGAAGGGGCACAGGGGTCCTACAATGAGCAGTTCTTC
once,TRBJ1-1,-,TRBV25-1,CASSQPTGANTEAFF,TGTGCCAGCAGTCAACCAACTGGAGCGAACACTGAAGCTTTCTTT
few,TRBJ2-3,-,TRBV7-9,CASSLDIRTDTQYF,TGTGCCAGCAGCTTGGATATCCGCACAGATACGCAGTATTTT
few,TRBJ1-1,-,TRBV7-6,CASSLSWGSNTEAFF,TGTGCCAGCAGCTTAAGTTGGGGGTCGAACACTGAAGCTTTCTTT
-,TRBJ1-4,-,TRBV4-1,CASTPYRTTENEKLFF,TGCGCCAGCACCCCCTACCGAACGACAGAAAATGAAAAACTGTTTTTT
-,TRBJ2-3,-,TRBV6-6,CARRRGRRTDTQYF,TGTGCCAGGCGACGGGGGCGGCGGACAGATACGCAGTATTTT
-,TRBJ1-4,-,TRBV11-2,CASTAGGHGELFF,TGTGCCAGCACCGCCGGAGGGCACGGGGAACTGTTTTTT
-,TRBJ2-7,-,TRBV2,CASKDSVYEQYF,TGTGCCAGCAAGGACAGTGTGTACGAGCAGTACTTC
many,TRBJ2-3,-,TRBV12-3/TRBV12-4,CASSSQPGEQYF,TGTGCCAGCAGTTCACAGCCGGGTGAGCAGTATTTT
many,TRBJ1-1,-,TRBV4-1,CASSLSEGMNTEAFF,TGCGCCAGCAGCCTAAGTGAGGGCATGAACACTGAAGCTTTCTTT